A selection of T cell receptor beta chains follows, all from one sample in a study of blood T cell repertoires in COVID-19. Libraries were prepared by immunoSEQ multiplex PCR; TCRdb keeps only in-frame clonotypes and omits some of them. The table shows over 110,000 clones, with under 90% occurring only once. The sequencing input was peripheral blood. The receptor source for this set is a human donor in a cohort sampled during active COVID-19. CDR3s include the opening cysteine and the closing phenylalanine or tryptophan. A D gene is named only where the DNA matches it firmly. Clone size is not always given. Where it is, it says once, few, many or a class for expanded clones.

>TRBJ2-3|TRBV4-3|TRBD2|few
TGCGCCAGCAGCCAAGATAGGGCTAGCGGGATCACAGATACGCAGTATTTT
CASSQDRASGITDTQYF
>TRBJ2-6|TRBV20-1|NA|NA
TGCAGTGCTAGTTTGGGGCCTGCTGGGGCCAACGTCCTGACTTTC
CSASLGPAGANVLTF
>TRBJ2-7|TRBV5-1|TRBD1|NA
TGCGCCAGCAGCGGGGGACAGACCTACGAGCAGTACTTC
CASSGGQTYEQYF
>TRBJ2-7|TRBV7-2|TRBD2|NA
TGTGCCAGCAGCAGACCTACTAGCGGGAACTACGAGCAGTACTTC
CASSRPTSGNYEQYF
>TRBJ2-2|TRBV19|TRBD2|NA
TGTGCCAGTAGTATGGCGGGGAGGGACACCGGGGAGCTGTTTTTT
CASSMAGRDTGELFF
>TRBJ1-6|TRBV18|NA|NA
TGTGCCAGCTCACCGGGGGGGGATTCACCCCTCCACTTT
CASSPGGDSPLHF
>TRBJ2-7|TRBV12-5|TRBD1|NA
TGTGCTAGTGGTCCCCACCGGGACAGGGGGCCCGGGGGGCAGTACTTC
CASGPHRDRGPGGQYF
>TRBJ2-7|TRBV6-2/TRBV6-3|TRBD2|NA
TGTGCCAGCAGTTATCGAGTATCCGGGACTAGCCCCAGGACCTACGAGCAGTACTTC
CASSYRVSGTSPRTYEQYF
>TRBJ2-5|TRBV15|NA|NA
TGTGCCACCAGCAGAGATCCAGTACCCCAAGAGACCCAGTACTTC
CATSRDPVPQETQYF
>TRBJ1-3|TRBV28|NA|NA
TGTGCCAGCAGGACCCCGACAGGTACAGGAAACACCATATATTTT
CASRTPTGTGNTIYF
>TRBJ2-1|TRBV29-1|TRBD2|NA
TGCAGCGTTGAGAAAGGAGCGGGAGTGGGCAATGAGCAGTTCTTC
CSVEKGAGVGNEQFF
>TRBJ2-7|TRBV18|TRBD1|NA
TGTGCCAGCTCACTCACAGGGACAGCTGGGACCTACGAGCAGTACTTC
CASSLTGTAGTYEQYF
>TRBJ1-5|TRBV28|NA|few
TGTGCCAGCAGAAAACAGGCGTCGGGCAATCAGCCCCAGCATTTT
CASRKQASGNQPQHF
>TRBJ2-2|TRBV24-1|NA|once
TGTGCCACCAGTGATTTGAGCAGGGGTGGTACCGGGGAGCTGTTTTTT
CATSDLSRGGTGELFF
>TRBJ1-1|TRBV6-6|TRBD1|once
TGTGCCAGCAGTTACCGGACAGGCTCGGGCACTGAAGCTTTCTTT
CASSYRTGSGTEAFF
>TRBJ1-6|TRBV6-5|NA|NA
TGTGCCAGCAGTTACTCCACGGTCGATAATTCACCCCTCCACTTT
CASSYSTVDNSPLHF
>TRBJ1-2|TRBV7-2|NA|NA
TGTGCCAGCAGACGGAACGGGGGGTATGGCTACACCTTC
CASRRNGGYGYTF
>TRBJ1-3|TRBV29-1|NA|NA
TGCAGCGCCGCGGGGGGGTCTGGAAACACCATATATTTT
CSAAGGSGNTIYF
>TRBJ2-7|TRBV29-1|NA|NA
TGCAGCGTAGCAGGTTCCTACGAGCAGTACTTC
CSVAGSYEQYF
>TRBJ2-7|TRBV28|NA|few
TGTGCCAGCAGTCGTGGTGGCAGCGCCTACGAGCAGTACTTC
CASSRGGSAYEQYF
>TRBJ2-7|TRBV19|NA|few
TGTGCCAGTAGTATCGCGGGTAGCTCCTACGAGCAGTACTTC
CASSIAGSSYEQYF
>TRBJ2-5|TRBV5-6|TRBD2|NA
TGTGCCAGCAGCCCAAGCGGGAGGGTCCAGTACTTC
CASSPSGRVQYF
>TRBJ2-3|TRBV5-1|TRBD1|NA
TGCGCCAGCAGCCGACAGGGTCGAGACACAGATACGCAGTATTTT
CASSRQGRDTDTQYF
>TRBJ2-1|TRBV6-2/TRBV6-3|NA|NA
TGTGCCAGCAGTTACATGTCCGGGGTCGGTGAGCAGTTCTTC
CASSYMSGVGEQFF
>TRBJ1-2|TRBV24-1|TRBD1|NA
TGTGCCACCAGTGTCGGACAGGGGGCCTCTAACTATGGCTACACCTTC
CATSVGQGASNYGYTF
>TRBJ2-7|TRBV4-3|TRBD1|NA
TGCGCCAGCAGCCCGTTCGCCGTCGGGACAGGGATATCCGAGCAGTACTTC
CASSPFAVGTGISEQYF
>TRBJ1-2|TRBV6-6|TRBD1|NA
TGTGCCAGCAGCCCCGGACAGGTTCGGTATGGCTACACCTTC
CASSPGQVRYGYTF
>TRBJ2-1|TRBV18|TRBD1|NA
TGTGCCAGCTCCGGGGGACAGGGGGAAACCAATGAGCAGTTCTTC
CASSGGQGETNEQFF
>TRBJ2-7|TRBV28|TRBD1|NA
TGTGCCAGCAGTTTAGAGCTCCGACAGGGACACGAGCAGTACTTC
CASSLELRQGHEQYF
>TRBJ1-6|TRBV6-6|NA|few
TGTGCCACAACAGGTTCCCTTAATTCACCCCTCCACTTT
CATTGSLNSPLHF
>TRBJ1-1|TRBV18|NA|NA
TGTGCCAGCTCACCATCAGTGAAGAACACTGAAGCTTTCTTT
CASSPSVKNTEAFF
>TRBJ2-5|TRBV5-1|TRBD1|NA
TGCGCCAGCAGGGACAGGGGGCTGGAGACCCAGTACTTC
CASRDRGLETQYF
>TRBJ2-1|TRBV6-5|TRBD1|NA
TGTGCCAGCAGTAGGGACAGGACCTACAATGAGCAGTTCTTC
CASSRDRTYNEQFF
>TRBJ1-3|TRBV5-1|NA|NA
TGCGCCAGCAGCTTGGGCACAGCGGAAAACACCATATATTTT
CASSLGTAENTIYF
>TRBJ2-7|TRBV5-4|TRBD2|NA
TGTGCCAGCAGCTTGATGAAGACTAGCGGGAGCTACGAGCAGTACTTC
CASSLMKTSGSYEQYF
>TRBJ2-3|TRBV9|TRBD2|NA
TGTGCCAGCAGCGCGCTAGCGGGCCATAGCACAGATACGCAGTATTTT
CASSALAGHSTDTQYF
>TRBJ2-2|TRBV9|NA|NA
TGTGCCAGCAGCGTAGCTCGGGACATGTTTAGCAGGGACACCGGGGAGCTGTTTTTT
CASSVARDMFSRDTGELFF
>TRBJ2-1|TRBV3-1/TRBV3-2|NA|few
TGTGCCAGCAGCCGGCCCTACAATGAGCAGTTCTTC
CASSRPYNEQFF
>TRBJ2-5|TRBV4-1|TRBD1|NA
TGCGCCAGCAGCCAAGCACCCGACAGGGGGCGGCGGGAGACCCAGTACTTC
CASSQAPDRGRRETQYF
>TRBJ1-1|TRBV28|TRBD1|NA
TGTGCCAGCAGTTTCGGGGACAGGGGAACGACTGAAGCTTTCTTT
CASSFGDRGTTEAFF
>TRBJ2-7|TRBV19|TRBD1|NA
TGTGCCAGTAGTACCCGACAGGGCGAGCAGTACTTC
CASSTRQGEQYF
>TRBJ2-7|TRBV19|TRBD2|NA
TGTGCCAGTAGTCCTACTGTTACTAGCGGACTCTACGAGCAGTACTTC
CASSPTVTSGLYEQYF
>TRBJ2-7|TRBV5-4|NA|NA
TGTGCCAGCAGCTTTACGGGGACCTACGAGCAGTACTTC
CASSFTGTYEQYF
>TRBJ2-1|TRBV7-9|TRBD1|NA
TGTGCCAGCAGCGCCTACGACGACAGGGGAGAGCAGTTCTTC
CASSAYDDRGEQFF
>TRBJ2-7|TRBV24-1|NA|NA
TGTGCCACCAGTGATGTAAACTACGAGCAGTACTTC
CATSDVNYEQYF
>TRBJ2-3|TRBV5-6|TRBD2|once
TGTGCCAGCAGCTGGATAAAAGGGACTAGCGGTCTACGGTGGTATTTT
CASSWIKGTSGLRWYF